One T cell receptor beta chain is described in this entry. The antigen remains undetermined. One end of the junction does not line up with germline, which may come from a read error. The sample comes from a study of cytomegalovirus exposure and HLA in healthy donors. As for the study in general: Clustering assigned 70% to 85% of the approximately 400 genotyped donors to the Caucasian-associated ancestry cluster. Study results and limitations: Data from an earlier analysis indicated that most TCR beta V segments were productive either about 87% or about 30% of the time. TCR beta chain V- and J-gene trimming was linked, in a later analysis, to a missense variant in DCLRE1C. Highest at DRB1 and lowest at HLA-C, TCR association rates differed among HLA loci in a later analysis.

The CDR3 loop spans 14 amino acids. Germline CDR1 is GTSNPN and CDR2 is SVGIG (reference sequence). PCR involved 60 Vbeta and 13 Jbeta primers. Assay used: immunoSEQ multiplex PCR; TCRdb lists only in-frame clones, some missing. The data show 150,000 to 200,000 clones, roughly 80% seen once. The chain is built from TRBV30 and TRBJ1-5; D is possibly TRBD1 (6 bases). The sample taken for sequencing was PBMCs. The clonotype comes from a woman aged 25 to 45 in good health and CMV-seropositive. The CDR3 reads CAWSPDSPNRPQHF. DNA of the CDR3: TGTGCCTGGAGTCCGGACAGTCCCAATCGGCCCCAGCATTTT. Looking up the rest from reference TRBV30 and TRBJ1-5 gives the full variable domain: SQTIHQWPATLVQPVGSPLSLECTVEGTSNPNLYWYRQAAGRGLQLLFYSVGIGQISSEVPQNLSASRPQDRQFILSSKKLLLSDSGFYLCAWSPDSPNRPQHFGDGTRLSIL.